These 22 T cell receptor beta chains were sequenced from one sample in a study of control samples from healthy donors and cancer patients. The assay was immunoSEQ multiplex PCR, and TCRdb's table has in-frame clones only and misses some. The sample has approximately 70,000 clones; approximately 83% are singletons. Sequencing input: blood. Receptors originate from a man aged 60 to 75 in good health.

This clone appeared once. The J gene is TRBJ2-2, the V gene TRBV7-2, with D hard to call. The CDR3 runs to 13 residues. The V and J ends lost 5 bases and 0 bases respectively, with 4 bases between them. CDR1 and CDR2 (germline): SGHTA, FQGNSA. The CDR3 DNA follows: TGTGCCAGCAGCCCAACGAACACCGGGGAGCTGTTTTTT. Translation: CASSPTNTGELFF.

The V gene is TRBV5-8, the J gene TRBJ2-3, with 9 bases fitting TRBD2. This CDR3 spans 17 amino acids. V was pared by 0 bases and J by 2 bases, with 7 bases of the junction left unmatched. CDR1 and CDR2 from the germline V gene are SGHTS and YDEGEE. CDR3 bases: TGTGCCAGCAGCTTGGCCGCTAGCGGGGCTTCCACAGATACGCAGTATTTT. It translates to CASSLAASGASTDTQYF.

The chain carries TRBV14 and TRBJ2-6, with 7 positions matching TRBD2. With 4 bases clipped from V and 0 bases from J, the junction kept 6 bases outside the gene matches. Germline V lookup: CDR1 SGHDN, CDR2 FVKESK. This CDR3 is built from 17 residues. CDR3 DNA: TGTGCCAGCAGCCGAAGGACTAGGAGCTCTGGGGCCAACGTCCTGACTTTC. This sequence encodes CASSRRTRSSGANVLTF.

V gene TRBV29-1 combines with J gene TRBJ2-1, with unresolved D. The CDR3 has 13 amino acids. The ends were cut back, 4 bases at V and 6 bases at J, with 13 bases in the middle. CDR1 and CDR2 (germline): SQVTM, ANQGSEA. The CDR3 sequence is CSVVALKVNEQFF. Here the CDR3 DNA reads TGCAGCGTTGTAGCTCTTAAGGTCAATGAGCAGTTCTTC.

The chain has TRBV5-1 and TRBJ1-1; D remains ambiguous. Trimming cost V 0 bases and J 1 base, with 7 bases left between them. CDR3 length: 14 amino acids. Germline V gene lookup returns CDR1 SGHRS and CDR2 YFSETQ. The CDR3 is CASSLEVSNTEAFF. DNA of the CDR3: TGCGCCAGCAGCTTGGAAGTCTCGAACACTGAAGCTTTCTTT.

The gene calls are TRBV18 and TRBJ2-5, with 9 bases matching TRBD1. The CDR3 has 17 residues. Looked up from germline, CDR1 is KGHSH and CDR2 is LQKENI. V lost 2 bases to trimming and J lost 4 bases; unmatched junction nucleotides: 11. The CDR3 is CASSPTFTGQGGETQYF. The CDR3 nucleotides read TGTGCCAGCTCACCAACCTTCACGGGACAGGGAGGAGAGACCCAGTACTTC. Drawing the rest from reference TRBV18 and TRBJ2-5, the complete variable domain is NAGVMQNPRHLVRRRGQEARLRCSPMKGHSHVYWYRQLPEEGLKFMVYLQKENIIDESGMPKERFSAEFPKEGPSILRIQQVVRGDSAAYFCASSPTFTGQGGETQYFGPGTRLLVL.

This chain joins TRBV30 and TRBJ2-5; no firm D call. V lost 1 base, J lost 5 bases, and 2 bases lay in between. This CDR3 has 10 amino acids. Germline lookup yields CDR1 GTSNPN and CDR2 SVGIG (reference sequence). The CDR3 spells CAWSGETQYF. In DNA form, the CDR3 reads TGTGCCTGGAGTGGGGAGACCCAGTACTTC.

The rearrangement joins TRBV7-2 to TRBJ2-3, with D possibly TRBD2 on 5 matching bases. Germline V gene data show CDR1 as SGHTA and CDR2 as FQGNSA. The ends were cut back, 0 bases at V and 6 bases at J, with 16 bases in the middle. The CDR3 loop spans 16 amino acids. The CDR3 DNA reads as TGTGCCAGCAGCTTAGCCCCGGTGGCACGCGGGGATACGCAGTATTTT. Protein product: CASSLAPVARGDTQYF.

CDR3 nucleotide sequence: TGTGCCAGCAGCCAAGAGCTTGGGAGGCCGGCCCCCTCCTACAATGAGCAGTTCTTC. The encoded protein is CASSQELGRPAPSYNEQFF. J is TRBJ2-1 and V is TRBV4-2, with D perhaps matching TRBD2 (6 bases). CDR3 length equals 19 residues. Trimming took 0 bases from V and 0 from J, leaving 18 bases between them. Germline lookup yields CDR1 LGHNA and CDR2 YNFKEQ.

The chain carries TRBV2 and TRBJ2-2; possibly TRBD2 for D (5 bases). V was trimmed by 5 bases and J by 2 bases, leaving 9 bases between them. The CDR3 has 14 amino acids. Germline CDR1 and CDR2: SNHLY and FYNNEI. The CDR3 DNA follows: TGTGCCAGCAGTCAGGACTCTAACACCGGGGAGCTGTTTTTT. Amino acid sequence: CASSQDSNTGELFF.

This clone has just one count. V gene TRBV29-1 combines with J gene TRBJ2-1, with a tentative D call TRBD2 (5 bases). Germline-derived CDR1 and CDR2 are SQVTM and ANQGSEA. This CDR3 is built from 13 residues. The V end was cut by 3 bases, the J end by 5 bases, with 11 bases between. The DNA for the CDR3 is TGCAGCGTTGACGGCGGGTACGACAATGAGCAGTTCTTC. Translation gives CSVDGGYDNEQFF.

V usage is TRBV6-5 and J usage is TRBJ2-4; 7 bases fit TRBD2. After removal of 3 bases from V and 5 bases from J, the junction contained 7 bases not matched to a gene. The CDR3 runs 15 residues. In germline, CDR1 is MNHEY, CDR2 SVGAGI. CDR3 nucleotide sequence: TGTGCCAGCAGTTATTCGGCTAGCGGAGAAAACATTCAGTACTTC. Translation: CASSYSASGENIQYF.

The chain links TRBV5-6 to TRBJ1-5, with D possibly being TRBD1 (6 bases). V lost 0 bases and J 3 bases, leaving 10 bases between the germline ends. Germline-derived CDR1 and CDR2 are SGHDT and YYEEEE. This CDR3 has 15 amino acids. CDR3 in amino acids: CASSLGRGYNQPQHF. CDR3 nucleotides: TGTGCCAGCAGCTTGGGCAGGGGCTACAATCAGCCCCAGCATTTT.

V gene TRBV19 combines with J gene TRBJ2-5; TRBD1 or TRBD2 may be the D gene (5 bases each). Germline V CDR1 and CDR2: LNHDA, SQIVND (reference sequence). There are 13 residues in the CDR3. The ends were cut back, 5 bases at V and 7 bases at J, with 14 bases in the middle. The CDR3 bases are TGTGCCAGTAGTCCGGGACCGTTGGGGACCCAGTACTTC. Protein: CASSPGPLGTQYF.

The chain carries TRBV19 and TRBJ1-5, with D hard to call. Germline CDR1 and CDR2: LNHDA and SQIVND (reference sequence). The CDR3 is 12 residues long. The ends were cut back, 3 bases at V and 6 bases at J, with 6 bases in the middle. The CDR3 reads CASSIDRQPQHF. CDR3 bases: TGTGCCAGTAGTATCGATCGTCAGCCCCAGCATTTT.

This chain connects TRBV3-1 (or the pseudogene TRBV3-2) to TRBJ2-1; 8 positions match TRBD2. The CDR3 sequence is 16 residues long. Trimming took 4 bases from V and 4 from J; bases not matched to a gene: 9. Germline V gene sequence: CDR1 LGHDT, CDR2 YNNKEL (reference sequence). Written as DNA, the CDR3 is TGTGCCAGCAGCCTTGTAGCGGGAAGGGTTTACAATGAGCAGTTCTTC. Its protein product is CASSLVAGRVYNEQFF.

The J gene is TRBJ2-4, the V gene TRBV4-2, with D hard to call. CDR3 length: 14 residues. Trimming removed 0 bases from V and 4 bases from J, with 7 bases in between. The V gene's germline CDR1 is LGHNA and CDR2 YNFKEQ. The CDR3 loop is CASSQENSKNIQYF. The CDR3 coding sequence is TGTGCCAGCAGCCAAGAGAACAGTAAAAACATTCAGTACTTC.

This clone was seen only a few times. The J gene is TRBJ1-2, the V gene TRBV4-1; 8 positions match TRBD1. The germline gives CDR1 MGHRA, CDR2 YSYEKL. This CDR3 spans 19 amino acids. V was pared by 2 bases and J by 2 bases, with 16 bases of the junction left unmatched. The CDR3 is CASSQQLNRDRSLNYGYTF. The DNA for the CDR3 is TGCGCCAGCAGCCAACAACTGAACCGGGACAGGAGTCTAAACTATGGCTACACCTTC.

In its sample, this clone was seen a few times. The chain recombines TRBV10-1 with TRBJ1-4, with a tentative D call TRBD1 (5 bases). The V gene's germline CDR1 is WNHNN and CDR2 SYGVQD (reference sequence). There are 10 residues in the CDR3. With 11 bases removed from V and 8 bases from J, the gap between germline ends came to 9 bases. CDR3 protein: CAGGAEKLFF. Written as DNA, the CDR3 is TGCGCCGGTGGGGCCGAAAAACTGTTTTTT.

This sequence joins TRBV4-2 and TRBJ1-4, with 10 bases matching TRBD1. Germline V gives CDR1 LGHNA, CDR2 YNFKEQ. The junction had 2 bases not matched to a gene; V was cut back by 0 bases and J by 10 bases. This CDR3 has 14 amino acids. The CDR3 protein is CASSQDRTGGKLFF. The CDR3 DNA sequence: TGTGCCAGCAGCCAAGATCGGACAGGGGGAAAACTGTTTTTT.

The chain couples TRBV7-2 to TRBJ2-7; D possibly corresponds to TRBD1 (5 bases). V gave up 1 base and J gave up 4 bases, with 11 bases separating them. This CDR3 comprises 14 residues. Germline CDR1 reads SGHTA; CDR2 reads FQGNSA. The CDR3, as DNA: TGTGCCAGCAGCTTAGAGGGGCCTATTTACGAGCAGTACTTC. Translated, it gives CASSLEGPIYEQYF.

The chain is built from TRBV7-3 and TRBJ2-5; TRBD2 aligns across 7 bases. Germline V lookup: CDR1 SGHTA, CDR2 FQGTGA. This CDR3 comprises 15 residues. V was pared by 4 bases and J by 5 bases, with 10 bases of the junction left unmatched. CDR3 in DNA: TGTGCCAGCAGCTCGCGGGCGGGAGTAGAGGAGACCCAGTACTTC. Amino acid sequence: CASSSRAGVEETQYF.